This is a list of T cell receptor beta chains from one sample in a study of blood T cells in healthy people across ages. TCRdb re-called the 5' RACE reads with MiXCR, one entry per CDR3 protein. Of 580,000 or so distinct CDR3 sequences listed, roughly 48% are singletons. Sequenced: blood. These TCRs come from a man aged 80 or over in good health. Both conserved end residues are part of each CDR3. The order of the fields is V gene, clone size, D gene, J gene, CDR3 DNA, CDR3 protein. The D gene is left open where the match is weak. Not all rows give a size; the values are once, few, many and, for expanded clones, a class.

V gene: TRBV4-1; clone size: NA; D gene: NA; J gene: TRBJ2-1; CDR3 DNA: TGCGCCAGCAGCCAAAACCCCCTCACTAGCCCTCAGTACAATGAGCAGTTCTTC; CDR3 protein: CASSQNPLTSPQYNEQFF
V gene: TRBV5-1; clone size: NA; D gene: TRBD2; J gene: TRBJ2-7; CDR3 DNA: TGCGCCAGCAGCCTCGTAGCGGGAGCCTACGAGCAGTACTTC; CDR3 protein: CASSLVAGAYEQYF
V gene: TRBV7-9; clone size: once; D gene: TRBD1; J gene: TRBJ1-5; CDR3 DNA: TGTGCCAGCAGCTTATCAGGGGGCCTTCAGCCCCAGCATTTT; CDR3 protein: CASSLSGGLQPQHF
V gene: TRBV28; clone size: NA; D gene: NA; J gene: TRBJ1-2; CDR3 DNA: TGTGCCAGCAGCTCAACAGGACCCGCTAACTATGGCTACACCTTC; CDR3 protein: CASSSTGPANYGYTF
V gene: TRBV29-1; clone size: few; D gene: NA; J gene: TRBJ2-3; CDR3 DNA: TGCAGCGTTGATCAGTCTGGAGCAGATACGCAGTATTTT; CDR3 protein: CSVDQSGADTQYF
V gene: TRBV6-5; clone size: many; D gene: TRBD1; J gene: TRBJ1-5; CDR3 DNA: TGTGCCAGCAGTAGGACAGGGGGCAGCAATCAGCCCCAGCATTTT; CDR3 protein: CASSRTGGSNQPQHF
V gene: TRBV7-2; clone size: few; D gene: NA; J gene: TRBJ2-3; CDR3 DNA: TGTGCCAGCAGCCCCCAGGGGCCCCGTGGCAAGGATACGCAGTATTTT; CDR3 protein: CASSPQGPRGKDTQYF
V gene: TRBV5-1; clone size: once; D gene: TRBD2; J gene: TRBJ2-3; CDR3 DNA: TGCGCCAGCAGCGGCTCGGGACTAGCGGGGGGAAGCACAGATACGCAGTATTTT; CDR3 protein: CASSGSGLAGGSTDTQYF
V gene: TRBV12-3/TRBV12-4; clone size: NA; D gene: TRBD1; J gene: TRBJ1-2; CDR3 DNA: TGTGCCAGCAGTGTGGGACAGCACCAACAAAAAGGCTACACCTTC; CDR3 protein: CASSVGQHQQKGYTF
V gene: TRBV7-2; clone size: NA; D gene: NA; J gene: TRBJ2-2; CDR3 DNA: TGTGCCAGCAGCCAGGACAGTGCTGACGGGGAGCTGTTTTTT; CDR3 protein: CASSQDSADGELFF
V gene: TRBV7-9; clone size: NA; D gene: NA; J gene: TRBJ2-7; CDR3 DNA: TGTGCCAGCAGCCGGGGGGCCAGCTCCTACAATGAGCAGTACTTC; CDR3 protein: CASSRGASSYNEQYF
V gene: TRBV6-2/TRBV6-3; clone size: few; D gene: TRBD1; J gene: TRBJ2-5; CDR3 DNA: TGTGCCAGCACTTCCAGGGGGTCGGGTCAAGAGACCCAGTACTTC; CDR3 protein: CASTSRGSGQETQYF
V gene: TRBV27; clone size: few; D gene: NA; J gene: TRBJ1-2; CDR3 DNA: TGTGCCAGCAGTCCCCCAGTTGGGTATGGCTACACCTTC; CDR3 protein: CASSPPVGYGYTF
V gene: TRBV2; clone size: NA; D gene: NA; J gene: TRBJ1-5; CDR3 DNA: TGTGCCAGCAGTGACGGGGGGCGTGAACAGCCCCAGCATTTT; CDR3 protein: CASSDGGREQPQHF
V gene: TRBV20-1; clone size: NA; D gene: NA; J gene: TRBJ2-6; CDR3 DNA: TGCAGTGCTAGTGCGGACTCTGGGGCCAACGTCCTGACTTTC; CDR3 protein: CSASADSGANVLTF
V gene: TRBV6-2/TRBV6-3; clone size: NA; D gene: NA; J gene: TRBJ2-2; CDR3 DNA: TGTGCCAGCAGTTACTCCCCAGCGGGTGGTTCCGGGGAGCTGTTTTTT; CDR3 protein: CASSYSPAGGSGELFF
V gene: TRBV11-2; clone size: once; D gene: NA; J gene: TRBJ2-7; CDR3 DNA: TGTGCCAGCAGCCTCCGGACCATCAATGAGCAGTACTTC; CDR3 protein: CASSLRTINEQYF
V gene: TRBV29-1; clone size: NA; D gene: TRBD2; J gene: TRBJ2-1; CDR3 DNA: TGCAGCGTCGGATGGGGACTAGCGGGAGGAGGGAGTATCAATGAGCAGTTCTTC; CDR3 protein: CSVGWGLAGGGSINEQFF
V gene: TRBV20-1; clone size: few; D gene: NA; J gene: TRBJ2-1; CDR3 DNA: TGCAGTGCAGATACAGGGGGCGCGGGAAGCGGGGGGCCCTACAATGAGCAGTTCTTC; CDR3 protein: CSADTGGAGSGGPYNEQFF
V gene: TRBV5-1; clone size: NA; D gene: TRBD1; J gene: TRBJ2-1; CDR3 DNA: TGCGCCAGCAGCTTGGGGACAGGGGCGACCAATGAGCAGTTCTTC; CDR3 protein: CASSLGTGATNEQFF
V gene: TRBV12-3/TRBV12-4; clone size: NA; D gene: NA; J gene: TRBJ1-6; CDR3 DNA: TGTGCCAGCGGGGGACAACTGAATTCACCCCTCCACTTT; CDR3 protein: CASGGQLNSPLHF
V gene: TRBV14; clone size: NA; D gene: NA; J gene: TRBJ2-3; CDR3 DNA: TGTGCCAGCAGCGGACTATACCGCACAGATACGCAGTATTTT; CDR3 protein: CASSGLYRTDTQYF
V gene: TRBV20-1; clone size: NA; D gene: NA; J gene: TRBJ2-2; CDR3 DNA: TGCAGTGCTAGAGATACCCCTAGGACCGGGGAGCTGTTTTTT; CDR3 protein: CSARDTPRTGELFF
V gene: TRBV7-9; clone size: NA; D gene: NA; J gene: TRBJ1-4; CDR3 DNA: TGTGCCAGCAGCCTCTTCTCACAGGGTCTCAATGAAAAACTGTTTTTT; CDR3 protein: CASSLFSQGLNEKLFF
V gene: TRBV7-3; clone size: few; D gene: TRBD2; J gene: TRBJ2-1; CDR3 DNA: TGTGCCAGCAGCCGTCTAGCGGCCGCCTACAATGAGCAGTTCTTC; CDR3 protein: CASSRLAAAYNEQFF
V gene: TRBV20-1; clone size: NA; D gene: TRBD2; J gene: TRBJ2-3; CDR3 DNA: TGCAGTGCTTTTCGGACTAGCGGGACACTCACAGATACGCAGTATTTT; CDR3 protein: CSAFRTSGTLTDTQYF
V gene: TRBV7-2; clone size: few; D gene: NA; J gene: TRBJ2-3; CDR3 DNA: TGTGCCAGCAGCGCTCCCCCCGGCGTAGGAGGAGTTAGGTATTTT; CDR3 protein: CASSAPPGVGGVRYF
V gene: TRBV9; clone size: NA; D gene: TRBD1; J gene: TRBJ2-7; CDR3 DNA: TGTGCCAGCAGCGTAGGATTGTTGAGACAGGGGGCGTCGGGGGACTACGAGCAGTACTTC; CDR3 protein: CASSVGLLRQGASGDYEQYF
V gene: TRBV5-6; clone size: NA; D gene: NA; J gene: TRBJ1-2; CDR3 DNA: TGTGCCAGCACCTCGATCAATGCCCCTAACTATGGCTACACCTTC; CDR3 protein: CASTSINAPNYGYTF
V gene: TRBV6-5; clone size: few; D gene: NA; J gene: TRBJ2-2; CDR3 DNA: TGTGCCAGCAGTAGCCCGAGGGAAACCGGGGAGCTGTTTTTT; CDR3 protein: CASSSPRETGELFF
V gene: TRBV3-1; clone size: NA; D gene: NA; J gene: TRBJ2-1; CDR3 DNA: TGTGCCAGCAGCCAAGCGCAGGGTGAGCAGTTCTTC; CDR3 protein: CASSQAQGEQFF
V gene: TRBV7-9; clone size: NA; D gene: TRBD2; J gene: TRBJ2-3; CDR3 DNA: TGTGCCAGCAGCCACCGGGAGCGGGGAGCCTTGAGGTCTAGCACAGATACGCAGTATTTT; CDR3 protein: CASSHRERGALRSSTDTQYF
V gene: TRBV10-3; clone size: NA; D gene: NA; J gene: TRBJ2-7; CDR3 DNA: TGTGCCATCAGTTACAGTCAAGTAGTCTACGAGCAGTACTTC; CDR3 protein: CAISYSQVVYEQYF
V gene: TRBV10-3; clone size: NA; D gene: TRBD1; J gene: TRBJ2-7; CDR3 DNA: TGTGCCATCAGTACGGGGACAGGCCCCTACGAGCAGTACTTC; CDR3 protein: CAISTGTGPYEQYF
V gene: TRBV7-3; clone size: NA; D gene: NA; J gene: TRBJ2-3; CDR3 DNA: TGTGCCAGCAGCTCCGGGGTTAGCACAGATACGCAGTATTTT; CDR3 protein: CASSSGVSTDTQYF
V gene: TRBV5-1; clone size: NA; D gene: NA; J gene: TRBJ1-1; CDR3 DNA: TGCGCCAGCAGCACCGGGACCCGCACTGAAGCTTTCTTT; CDR3 protein: CASSTGTRTEAFF
V gene: TRBV2; clone size: NA; D gene: NA; J gene: TRBJ1-5; CDR3 DNA: TGTGCCAGCAGTGAAGACGGCGTTCTGGGAACCCAGCATTTT; CDR3 protein: CASSEDGVLGTQHF
V gene: TRBV5-6; clone size: NA; D gene: TRBD2; J gene: TRBJ2-1; CDR3 DNA: TGTGCCAGCAGCTGTGGACTAGCGGGGGTCCAAATCTACAATGAGCAGTTCTTC; CDR3 protein: CASSCGLAGVQIYNEQFF
V gene: TRBV6-5; clone size: many; D gene: TRBD2; J gene: TRBJ2-1; CDR3 DNA: TGTGCCAGCAGCGATTCGGGACTAGCGGGACTCGGGGAGCAGTTCTTC; CDR3 protein: CASSDSGLAGLGEQFF
V gene: TRBV7-9; clone size: few; D gene: TRBD2; J gene: TRBJ2-1; CDR3 DNA: TGTGCCAGCAGCCAAGGGACTAGCGGGAGAACTAAACAGTTCTTC; CDR3 protein: CASSQGTSGRTKQFF
V gene: TRBV5-1; clone size: few; D gene: NA; J gene: TRBJ2-5; CDR3 DNA: TGCGCCAGCAGCCGTAACACAGGGTCCCAAGAGACCCAGTACTTC; CDR3 protein: CASSRNTGSQETQYF
V gene: TRBV7-9; clone size: NA; D gene: NA; J gene: TRBJ1-2; CDR3 DNA: TGTGCCAGCAGCCCATTCCAACTTGGCGGCTACACCTTC; CDR3 protein: CASSPFQLGGYTF
V gene: TRBV7-9; clone size: NA; D gene: NA; J gene: TRBJ1-6; CDR3 DNA: TGTGCCAGCAGCTCCTCGGCGGGGGGTCGTGGTAATTCACCCCTCCACTTT; CDR3 protein: CASSSSAGGRGNSPLHF
V gene: TRBV6-5; clone size: NA; D gene: TRBD1; J gene: TRBJ1-1; CDR3 DNA: TGTGCCAGCAGTTCCGGACAGGGAGCCACTGAAGCTTTCTTT; CDR3 protein: CASSSGQGATEAFF
V gene: TRBV20-1; clone size: NA; D gene: TRBD2; J gene: TRBJ2-1; CDR3 DNA: TGCAGTTTAGCGGGGAGTGGGGCCAATGGGCAGTTCTTC; CDR3 protein: CSLAGSGANGQFF